Listed below are T cell receptor beta chains from one sample, sequenced in a study of regulatory T cells in long-lasting Graves disease. TCRdb recomputed calls from the multiplex PCR reads with MiXCR, one row per CDR3 protein. Here the sample spans approximately 540,000 distinct CDR3 sequences, more than 10% being singletons. In addition, the sample was reused for a study of T cells in Graves' hyperthyroidism and ophthalmopathy.

This specimen consisted of peripheral blood mononuclear cells (PBMCs), obtained at new diagnosis, from a patient treated with antithyroid drugs. The receptors originated from a woman between 25 and 40 years old with Graves disease. The CDR3 runs from the conserved cysteine through the conserved F or W. Fields, in order: D gene, V gene, clone size, J gene, CDR3 protein, CDR3 DNA. The D gene is left open where the match is weak. Clone size is not always given. Where it is, it says once, few, many or a class for expanded clones.

-	TRBV11-3	many	TRBJ1-1	CASSPYGQENTEAFF	TGTGCCAGCAGCCCCTATGGGCAGGAGAACACTGAAGCTTTCTTT
-	TRBV6-6	many	TRBJ2-7	CASSYSMTSSYEQYF	TGTGCCAGCAGTTACTCGATGACATCCTCCTACGAGCAGTACTTC
TRBD1	TRBV30	-	TRBJ1-1	CAWSFGTGRDTVAFF	TGTGCCTGGAGTTTCGGGACAGGGAGGGACACTGTAGCTTTCTTT
-	TRBV11-3	-	TRBJ2-1	CASSFKTVAGEQFF	TGTGCCAGCAGCTTCAAGACGGTAGCCGGGGAGCAGTTCTTC
-	TRBV7-9	many	TRBJ2-5	CASSLDRGETQYF	TGTGCCAGCAGCCTGGATAGGGGTGAGACCCAGTACTTC
-	TRBV7-9	-	TRBJ1-1	CASARASTEAFF	TGTGCCAGCGCTAGGGCATCCACTGAAGCTTTCTTT
-	TRBV9	-	TRBJ2-5	CASSVTAGGETQYF	TGTGCCAGCAGCGTAACTGCAGGGGGGGAGACCCAGTACTTC
-	TRBV6-1	-	TRBJ2-2	CASMRVRGELFF	TGTGCCAGCATGAGAGTGAGGGGGGAGCTGTTTTTT
TRBD2	TRBV7-9	many	TRBJ2-3	CASSPRIIAGVFSDTQYF	TGTGCCAGCAGTCCCAGGATTATAGCGGGAGTGTTCTCAGATACGCAGTATTTT
TRBD2	TRBV4-1	-	TRBJ2-7	CASSQVYPTSGRLEQYF	TGCGCCAGCAGCCAAGTATATCCGACTAGCGGGAGATTGGAGCAGTACTTC
-	TRBV7-8	many	TRBJ2-7	CASSSNPAAGIYEQYF	TGTGCCAGCAGCTCAAACCCCGCCGCAGGGATTTACGAGCAGTACTTC
TRBD1	TRBV6-2/TRBV6-3	few	TRBJ2-2	CASSEAGQGWTGELFF	TGTGCCAGCAGTGAAGCCGGACAGGGTTGGACCGGGGAGCTGTTTTTT
-	TRBV5-1	many	TRBJ2-1	CASSYRPDEQFF	TGTGCCAGCAGCTACCGGCCGGATGAGCAGTTCTTC
-	TRBV28	many	TRBJ2-1	CASSFETNEQFF	TGTGCCAGCAGTTTTGAGACTAATGAGCAGTTCTTC
TRBD2	TRBV6-5	few	TRBJ2-4	CASSYSLSSGQVDIQYF	TGTGCCAGCAGTTACTCGTTGTCTAGCGGTCAGGTAGACATTCAGTACTTC
TRBD2	TRBV5-1	many	TRBJ2-2	CASSLEKTSGRTGELFF	TGCGCCAGCAGCTTGGAAAAGACTAGCGGGAGAACCGGGGAGCTGTTTTTT
-	TRBV2	many	TRBJ1-5	CASSQTETGNQPQHF	TGTGCCAGCAGTCAAACCGAAACAGGGAATCAGCCCCAGCATTTT
-	TRBV20-1	many	TRBJ1-5	CSARDWGQPQHF	TGCAGTGCTAGAGACTGGGGGCAGCCCCAGCATTTT
-	TRBV27	-	TRBJ2-3	CASSLGRGIDTQYF	TGTGCCAGCAGTTTAGGGCGGGGCATAGATACGCAGTATTTT
TRBD2	TRBV30	many	TRBJ2-7	CAWAMAGGAEEQYF	TGTGCCTGGGCGATGGCGGGAGGTGCTGAGGAGCAGTACTTC
-	TRBV28	many	TRBJ1-6	CASLGQSSYNSPLHF	TGTGCCAGCCTGGGACAAAGCTCCTATAATTCACCCCTCCACTTT
-	TRBV28	-	TRBJ2-7	CASNLRGSYEQYF	TGTGCCAGCAATTTAAGAGGGAGCTACGAGCAGTACTTC
-	TRBV5-1	once	TRBJ1-5	CASSSYRKNQPQHF	TGTGCCAGCAGCTCGTACAGGAAAAATCAGCCCCAGCATTTT
TRBD1	TRBV30	many	TRBJ1-6	CAWSYITGVYSPLHF	TGTGCCTGGAGCTATATTACAGGGGTTTATTCACCCCTCCACTTT
-	TRBV6-1	few	TRBJ1-6	CASRRVFNSPLHF	TGTGCCAGCAGGCGGGTCTTTAATTCACCCCTCCACTTT
-	TRBV7-2	many	TRBJ2-2	CASSLVYRGELFF	TGTGCCAGCAGCTTAGTCTATCGCGGGGAGCTGTTTTTT
TRBD1	TRBV6-1	few	TRBJ2-4	CASSRGQSGSDIQYF	TGTGCCAGCAGTAGGGGACAGAGTGGATCGGACATTCAGTACTTC